The 2 T cell receptor beta chains in this list originate from one sample, sequenced in a study of T cells in Graves' hyperthyroidism and ophthalmopathy (dated by TCRdb to about 2019). Libraries were built with multiplex PCR. Sequenced using an Illumina HiSeq 2000. The TCR beta CDR3 regions were amplified from the RNA transcripts. A first-round RT-PCR of the TCR CDR3 used the HTBI primer set with the Qiagen OneStep RT-PCR kit. The raw public reads went through TCRdb reprocessing: fastp at Q25, MiXCR clone calling, in-frame beta chains kept. For every CDR3 protein sequence, its rows merge into one entry that carries the most common genes and DNA. The sample yields about 59,000 distinct CDR3 sequences; roughly half were counted once. The top ten constitute approximately 3.3% of the sample. The sequenced sample consisted of blood. Source of these receptors: a woman aged 55-70 years with Graves' ophthalmopathy.

The gene calls are TRBV7-9 and TRBJ1-5; D unclear. CDR1 and CDR2 (germline): SEHNR, FQNEAQ (reference sequence). The CDR3 is made up of 14 amino acids. Between the trimmed V and J ends, which lost 1 base and 14 bases, there was a span of 18 bases. The CDR3 protein is CASSLVLARSYEHF. CDR3 bases: TGTGCCAGCAGCTTAGTTCTGGCCAGATCCTACGAGCATTTT.

This clonotype has a count of ten or more. The rearrangement uses TRBV12-3 or TRBV12-4 and TRBJ1-3; D gene unclear. The CDR3 spans 13 residues. Trimming took off 9 bases at V and 0 bases at J, with 9 bases between the two ends. For the CDR3, the DNA is TGTGCCAGTAATGGGAACTCTGGAAACACCATATATTTT. Protein product: CASNGNSGNTIYF.